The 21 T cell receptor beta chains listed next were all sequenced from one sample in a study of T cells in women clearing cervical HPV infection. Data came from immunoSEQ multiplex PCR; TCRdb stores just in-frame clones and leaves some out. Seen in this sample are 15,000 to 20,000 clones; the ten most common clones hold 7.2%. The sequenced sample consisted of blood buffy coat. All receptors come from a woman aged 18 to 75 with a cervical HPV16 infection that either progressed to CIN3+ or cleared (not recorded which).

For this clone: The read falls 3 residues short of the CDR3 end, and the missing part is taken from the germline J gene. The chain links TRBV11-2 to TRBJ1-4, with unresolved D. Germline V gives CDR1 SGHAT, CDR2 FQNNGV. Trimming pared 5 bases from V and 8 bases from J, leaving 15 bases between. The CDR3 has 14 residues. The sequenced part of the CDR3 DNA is TGTGCCAGCAGCCCGAGACTAGATTCCGAAAAA. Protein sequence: CASSPRLDSEK. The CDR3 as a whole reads CASSPRLDSEKLFF.

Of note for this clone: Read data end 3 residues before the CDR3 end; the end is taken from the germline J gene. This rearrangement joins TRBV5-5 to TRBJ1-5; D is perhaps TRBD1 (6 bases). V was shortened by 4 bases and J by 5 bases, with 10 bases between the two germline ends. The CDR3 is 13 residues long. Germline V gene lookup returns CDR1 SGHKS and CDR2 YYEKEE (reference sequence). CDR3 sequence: CASSRQADQPQHF. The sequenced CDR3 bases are TGTGCCAGCAGCCGACAGGCAGATCAGCCC.

The CDR3 DNA, read in part, is TGCAGTGCTATGGGGGGAAAACCATATAATTCACCC. Its translation: CSAMGGKPYNSP. The complete CDR3 reads CSAMGGKPYNSPLHF. The chain links TRBV20-1 to TRBJ1-6, with D maybe TRBD1 (5 bases). The CDR3 end falls 3 residues outside the read, so it is completed with the germline J gene. Germline V CDR1 and CDR2: DFQATT, SNEGSKA (reference sequence). This CDR3 spans 15 amino acids. The V gene lost 4 bases and the J gene lost 4 bases, with 14 bases spanning the gap.

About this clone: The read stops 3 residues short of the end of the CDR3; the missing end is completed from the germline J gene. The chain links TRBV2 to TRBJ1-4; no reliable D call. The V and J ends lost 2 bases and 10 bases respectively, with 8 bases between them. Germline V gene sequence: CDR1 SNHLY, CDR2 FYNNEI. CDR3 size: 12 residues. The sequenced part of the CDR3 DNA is TGTGCCAGCAGTGAACACTTCGGAAAA. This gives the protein CASSEHFGK. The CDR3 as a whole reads CASSEHFGKLFF. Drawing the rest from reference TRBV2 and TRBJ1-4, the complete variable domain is EPEVTQTPSHQVTQMGQEVILRCVPISNHLYFYWYRQILGQKVEFLVSFYNNEISEKSEIFDDQFSVERPDGSNFTLKIRSTKLEDSAMYFCASSEHFGKLFFGSGTQLSVL.

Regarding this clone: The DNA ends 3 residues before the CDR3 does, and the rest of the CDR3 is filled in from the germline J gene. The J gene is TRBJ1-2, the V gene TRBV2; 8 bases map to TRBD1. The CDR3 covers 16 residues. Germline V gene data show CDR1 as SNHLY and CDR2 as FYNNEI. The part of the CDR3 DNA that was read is TGTGCCAGCAGTTACCGACCCGGGACAGGCACAGATACG. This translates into CASSYRPGTGTDT. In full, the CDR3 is CASSYRPGTGTDTYTF.

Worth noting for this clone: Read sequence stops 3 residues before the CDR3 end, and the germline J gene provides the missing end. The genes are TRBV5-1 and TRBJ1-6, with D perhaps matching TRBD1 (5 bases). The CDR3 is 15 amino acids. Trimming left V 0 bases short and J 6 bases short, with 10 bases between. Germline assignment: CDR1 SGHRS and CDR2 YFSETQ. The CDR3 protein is CASSLDIGGNSPLHF. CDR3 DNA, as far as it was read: TGCGCCAGCAGCTTGGACATCGGGGGTAATTCACCC. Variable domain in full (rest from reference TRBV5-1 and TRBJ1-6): KAGVTQTPRYLIKTRGQQVTLSCSPISGHRSVSWYQQTPGQGLQFLFEYFSETQRNKGNFPGRFSGRQFSNSRSEMNVSTLELGDSALYLCASSLDIGGNSPLHFGNGTRLTVT.

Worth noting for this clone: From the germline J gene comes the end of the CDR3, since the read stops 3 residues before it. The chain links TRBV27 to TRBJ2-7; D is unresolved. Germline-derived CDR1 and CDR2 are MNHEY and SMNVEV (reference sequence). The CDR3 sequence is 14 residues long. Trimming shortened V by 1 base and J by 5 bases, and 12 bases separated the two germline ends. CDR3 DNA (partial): TGTGCCAGCAGTTTATACCCAACCGACAACGAG. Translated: CASSLYPTDNE. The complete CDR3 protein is CASSLYPTDNEQYF.

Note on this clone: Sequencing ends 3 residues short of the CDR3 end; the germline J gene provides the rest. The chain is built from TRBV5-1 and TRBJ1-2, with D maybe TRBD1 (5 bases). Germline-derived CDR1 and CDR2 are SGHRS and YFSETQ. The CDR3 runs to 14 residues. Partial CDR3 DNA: TGCGCCAGCAGCTGGGACTCGGGGCAGGAGGGC. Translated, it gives CASSWDSGQEG. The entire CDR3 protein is CASSWDSGQEGYTF.

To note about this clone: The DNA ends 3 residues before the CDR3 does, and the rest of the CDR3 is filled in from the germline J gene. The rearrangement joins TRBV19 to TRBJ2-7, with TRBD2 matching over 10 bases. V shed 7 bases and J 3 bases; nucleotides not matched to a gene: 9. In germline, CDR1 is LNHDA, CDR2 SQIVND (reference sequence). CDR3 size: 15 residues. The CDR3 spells CASKKASGGLYEQYF. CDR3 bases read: TGTGCCAGTAAGAAGGCTAGCGGGGGTCTCTACGAG.

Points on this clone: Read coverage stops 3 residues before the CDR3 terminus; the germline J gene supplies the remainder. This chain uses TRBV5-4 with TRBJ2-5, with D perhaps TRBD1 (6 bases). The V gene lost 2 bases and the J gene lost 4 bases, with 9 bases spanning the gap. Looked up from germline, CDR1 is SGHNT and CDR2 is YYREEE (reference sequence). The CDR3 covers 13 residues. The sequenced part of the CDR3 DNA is TGTGCCAGCAGCTTCCAGGGGCGAGAGACC. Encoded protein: CASSFQGRET. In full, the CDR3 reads CASSFQGRETQYF.

Here the CDR3 reads CASRMTGANSPLTGELFF. The covered CDR3 bases are TGTGCCAGTAGGATGACAGGGGCAAACTCTCCACTTACCGGGGAG. The J gene is TRBJ2-2, the V gene TRBV19; TRBD1 agrees at 8 bases. The DNA ends 3 residues before the CDR3 does, and the rest of the CDR3 is filled in from the germline J gene. The CDR3 totals 18 residues. The J segment lost 5 bases and the V segment lost 6 bases, leaving 17 bases of the junction unmatched. The germline V gene has CDR1 LNHDA and CDR2 SQIVND (reference sequence).

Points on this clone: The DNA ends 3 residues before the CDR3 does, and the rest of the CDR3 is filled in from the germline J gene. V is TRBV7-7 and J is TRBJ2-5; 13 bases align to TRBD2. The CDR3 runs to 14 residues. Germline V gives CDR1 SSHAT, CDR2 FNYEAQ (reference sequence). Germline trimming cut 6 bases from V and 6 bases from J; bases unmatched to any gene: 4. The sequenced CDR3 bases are TGTGCCAGCAGTCGGACTAGCGGGGGACAGACC. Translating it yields CASSRTSGGQT. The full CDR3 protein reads CASSRTSGGQTQYF.

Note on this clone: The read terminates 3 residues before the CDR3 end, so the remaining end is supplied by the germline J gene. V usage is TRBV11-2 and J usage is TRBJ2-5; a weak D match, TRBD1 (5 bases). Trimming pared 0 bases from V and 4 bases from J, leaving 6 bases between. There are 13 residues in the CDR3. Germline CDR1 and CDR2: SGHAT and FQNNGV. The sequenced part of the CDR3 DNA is TGTGCCAGCAGCTTAGAAGGGGTAGAGACC. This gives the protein CASSLEGVET. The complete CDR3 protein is CASSLEGVETQYF.

Incomplete CDR3 DNA: TGCAGTGCTAGGCACTCTAGCGGGGGTAACTCAGATACG. Protein product: CSARHSSGGNSDT. The full CDR3 is CSARHSSGGNSDTQYF. This chain uses TRBV20-1 with TRBJ2-3; 10 bases map to TRBD2. The CDR3 goes on 3 residues after the read ends, and that part is filled in from the germline J gene. The CDR3 covers 16 residues. Looked up from germline, CDR1 is DFQATT and CDR2 is SNEGSKA (reference sequence). Germline trimming cut 3 bases from V and 4 bases from J; bases unmatched to any gene: 10.

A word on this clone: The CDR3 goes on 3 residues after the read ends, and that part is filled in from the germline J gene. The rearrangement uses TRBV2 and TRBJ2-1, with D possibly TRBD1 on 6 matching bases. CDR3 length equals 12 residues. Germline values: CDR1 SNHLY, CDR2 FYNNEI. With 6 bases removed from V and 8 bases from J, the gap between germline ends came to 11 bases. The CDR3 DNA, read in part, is TGTGCCAGCAGCCCCCAGGGGCATGAG. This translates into CASSPQGHE. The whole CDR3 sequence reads CASSPQGHEQFF.

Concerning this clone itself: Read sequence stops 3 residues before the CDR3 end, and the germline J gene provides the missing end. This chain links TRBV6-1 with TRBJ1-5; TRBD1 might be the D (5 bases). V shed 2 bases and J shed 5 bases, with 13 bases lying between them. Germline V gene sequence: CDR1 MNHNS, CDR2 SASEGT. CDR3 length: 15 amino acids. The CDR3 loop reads CASSEFGGAHQPQHF. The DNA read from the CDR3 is TGTGCCAGCAGTGAATTTGGTGGGGCCCATCAGCCC.

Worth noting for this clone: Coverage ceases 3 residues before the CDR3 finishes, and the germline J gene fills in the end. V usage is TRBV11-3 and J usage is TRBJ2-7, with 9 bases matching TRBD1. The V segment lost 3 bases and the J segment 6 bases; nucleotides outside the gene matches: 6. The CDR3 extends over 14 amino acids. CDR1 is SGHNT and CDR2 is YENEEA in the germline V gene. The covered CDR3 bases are TGTGCCAGCAGCTTGACCGGGACAGGGAGCGAG. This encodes CASSLTGTGSE. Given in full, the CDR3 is CASSLTGTGSEQYF.

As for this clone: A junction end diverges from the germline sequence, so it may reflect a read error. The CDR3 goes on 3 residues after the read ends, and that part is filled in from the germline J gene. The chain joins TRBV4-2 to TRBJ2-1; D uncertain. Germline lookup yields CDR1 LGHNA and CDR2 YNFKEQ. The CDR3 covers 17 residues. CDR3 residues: CASSQDLLVEGYNEQFF. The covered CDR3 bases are TGCGCCAGCAGCCAAGATTTGCTGGTGGAAGGGTACAATGAG.

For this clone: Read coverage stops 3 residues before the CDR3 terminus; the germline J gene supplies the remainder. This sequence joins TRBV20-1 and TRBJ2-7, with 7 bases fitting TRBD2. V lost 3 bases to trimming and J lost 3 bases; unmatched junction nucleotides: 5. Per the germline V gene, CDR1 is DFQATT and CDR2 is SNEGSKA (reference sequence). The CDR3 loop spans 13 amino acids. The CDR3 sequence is CSASGTTYYEQYF. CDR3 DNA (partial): TGCAGTGCTAGTGGGACTACTTACTACGAG.

The CDR3 sequence: CASSSQGISNQPQHF. Incomplete CDR3 DNA: TGTGCCAGCAGCTCACAGGGTATTAGCAATCAGCCC. The chain carries TRBV5-6 and TRBJ1-5; D possibly corresponds to TRBD1 (6 bases). The read terminates 3 residues ahead of where the CDR3 ends, so the germline J gene completes it. V lost 3 bases, J lost 0 bases, and 10 bases lay in between. Germline V gene data show CDR1 as SGHDT and CDR2 as YYEEEE. This CDR3 is 15 amino acids long.

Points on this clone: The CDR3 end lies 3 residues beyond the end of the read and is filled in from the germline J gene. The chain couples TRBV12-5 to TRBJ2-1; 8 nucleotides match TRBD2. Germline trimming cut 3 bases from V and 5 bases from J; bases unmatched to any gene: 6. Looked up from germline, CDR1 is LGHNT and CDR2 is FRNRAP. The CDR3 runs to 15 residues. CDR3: CASGLTGGVHNEQFF. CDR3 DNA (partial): TGTGCTAGTGGTTTAACGGGGGGGGTCCACAATGAG.